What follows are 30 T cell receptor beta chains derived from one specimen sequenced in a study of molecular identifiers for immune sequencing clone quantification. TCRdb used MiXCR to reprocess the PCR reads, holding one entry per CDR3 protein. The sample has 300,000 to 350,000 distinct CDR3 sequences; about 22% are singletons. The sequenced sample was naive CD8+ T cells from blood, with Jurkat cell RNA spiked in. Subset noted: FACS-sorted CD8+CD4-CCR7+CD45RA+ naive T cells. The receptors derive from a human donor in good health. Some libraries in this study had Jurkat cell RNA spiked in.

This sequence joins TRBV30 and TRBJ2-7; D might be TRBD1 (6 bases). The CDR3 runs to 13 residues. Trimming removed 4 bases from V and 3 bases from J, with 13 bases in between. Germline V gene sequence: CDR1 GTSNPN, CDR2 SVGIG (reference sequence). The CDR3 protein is CAWNRDTHYEQYF. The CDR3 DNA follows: TGTGCCTGGAACCGGGACACCCACTACGAGCAGTACTTC.

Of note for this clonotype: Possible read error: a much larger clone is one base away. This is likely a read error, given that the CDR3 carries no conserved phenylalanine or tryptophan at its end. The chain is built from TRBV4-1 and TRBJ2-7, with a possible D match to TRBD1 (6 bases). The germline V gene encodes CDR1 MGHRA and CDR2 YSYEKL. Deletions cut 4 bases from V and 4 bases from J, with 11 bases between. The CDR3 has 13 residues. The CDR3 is CASSLNREYEQYL. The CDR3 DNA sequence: TGCGCCAGCAGCCTCAACAGGGAGTACGAGCAGTACCTC.

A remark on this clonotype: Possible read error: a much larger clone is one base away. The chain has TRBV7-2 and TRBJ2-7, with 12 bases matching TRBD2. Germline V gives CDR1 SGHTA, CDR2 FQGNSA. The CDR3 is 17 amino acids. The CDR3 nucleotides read TGTGCCGGCAGCCCCGCTAGCGGGAGGGCCCAGCTCTCCGAGCAGTACTTC. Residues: CAGSPASGRAQLSEQYF. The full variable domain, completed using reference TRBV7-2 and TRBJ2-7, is GAGVSQSPSNKVTEKGKDVELRCDPISGHTALYWYRQSLGQGLEFLIYFQGNSAPDKSGLPSDRFSAERTGGSVSTLTIQRTQQEDSAVYLCAGSPASGRAQLSEQYFGPGTRLTVT.

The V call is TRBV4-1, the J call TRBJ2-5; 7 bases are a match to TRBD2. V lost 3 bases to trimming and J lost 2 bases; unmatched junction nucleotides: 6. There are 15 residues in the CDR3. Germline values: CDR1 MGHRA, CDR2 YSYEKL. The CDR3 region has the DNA TGCGCCAGCAGCCATTGGGGGGGGGGGCAAGAGACCCAGTACTTC. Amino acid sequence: CASSHWGGGQETQYF.

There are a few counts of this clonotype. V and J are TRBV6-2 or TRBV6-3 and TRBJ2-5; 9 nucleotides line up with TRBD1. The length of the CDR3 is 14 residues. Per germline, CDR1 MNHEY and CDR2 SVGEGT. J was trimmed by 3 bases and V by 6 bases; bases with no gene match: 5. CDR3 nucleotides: TGTGCCAGCAGCCCCGGACAGGGGAAAGAGACCCAGTACTTC. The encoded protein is CASSPGQGKETQYF.

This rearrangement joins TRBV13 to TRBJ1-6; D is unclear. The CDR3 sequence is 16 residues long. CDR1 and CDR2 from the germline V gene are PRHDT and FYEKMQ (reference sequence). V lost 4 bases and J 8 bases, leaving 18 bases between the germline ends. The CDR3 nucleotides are TGTGCCAGCAGCTCCGGAGAGGGAAGGTCTGATTCACCCCTCCACTTT. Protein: CASSSGEGRSDSPLHF. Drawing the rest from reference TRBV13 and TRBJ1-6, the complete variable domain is AAGVIQSPRHLIKEKRETATLKCYPIPRHDTVYWYQQGPGQDPQFLISFYEKMQSDKGSIPDRFSAQQFSDYHSELNMSSLELGDSALYFCASSSGEGRSDSPLHFGNGTRLTVT.

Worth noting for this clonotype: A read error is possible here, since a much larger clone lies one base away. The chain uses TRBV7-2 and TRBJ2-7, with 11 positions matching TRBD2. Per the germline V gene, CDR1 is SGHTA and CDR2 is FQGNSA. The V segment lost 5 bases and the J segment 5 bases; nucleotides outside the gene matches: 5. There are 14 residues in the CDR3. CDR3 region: CASSLMTSGDEQYF. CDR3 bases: TGTGCCAGCAGCCTCATGACTAGCGGGGACGAGCAGTACTTC.

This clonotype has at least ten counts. The CDR3, as DNA: TGTGCCAGCAGCGCTCCAGGGGGTAAAGATACGCAGTATTTT. Residues: CASSAPGGKDTQYF. The rearrangement joins TRBV9 to TRBJ2-3; 7 bases map to TRBD1. Germline-derived CDR1 and CDR2 are SGDLS and YYNGEE. The CDR3 is made up of 14 amino acids. V shed 3 bases, J shed 5 bases, and the junction held 6 bases outside the gene matches.

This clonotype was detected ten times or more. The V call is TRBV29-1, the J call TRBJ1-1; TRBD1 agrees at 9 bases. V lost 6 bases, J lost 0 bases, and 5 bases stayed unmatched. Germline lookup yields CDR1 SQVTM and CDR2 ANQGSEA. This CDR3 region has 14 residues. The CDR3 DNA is TGCAGCGTGCCGGGACAGGGCATGAACACTGAAGCTTTCTTT. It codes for CSVPGQGMNTEAFF.

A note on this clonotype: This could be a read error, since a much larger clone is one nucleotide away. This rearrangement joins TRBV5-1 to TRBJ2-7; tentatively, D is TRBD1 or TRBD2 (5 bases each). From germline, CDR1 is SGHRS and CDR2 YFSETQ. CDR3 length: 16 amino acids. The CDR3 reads CAGRYWAGGSSYEQYF. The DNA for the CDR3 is TGCGCCGGCAGATATTGGGCTGGGGGAAGCTCCTACGAGCAGTACTTC.

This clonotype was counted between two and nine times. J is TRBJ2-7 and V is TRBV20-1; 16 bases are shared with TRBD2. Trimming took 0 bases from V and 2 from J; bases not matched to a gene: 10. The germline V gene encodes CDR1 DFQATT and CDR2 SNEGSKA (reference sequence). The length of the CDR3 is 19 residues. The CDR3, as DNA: TGCAGTGCTAGAGACCTGGGACTAGCGGGAGGGCCCTGGGCCTACGAGCAGTACTTC. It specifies CSARDLGLAGGPWAYEQYF.

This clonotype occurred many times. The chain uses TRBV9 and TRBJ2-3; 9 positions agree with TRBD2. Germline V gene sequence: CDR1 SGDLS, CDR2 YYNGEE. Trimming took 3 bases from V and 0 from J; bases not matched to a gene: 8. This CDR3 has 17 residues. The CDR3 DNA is TGTGCCAGCAGCGGGACTAGCGTCTACTCTAGCACAGATACGCAGTATTTT. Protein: CASSGTSVYSSTDTQYF.

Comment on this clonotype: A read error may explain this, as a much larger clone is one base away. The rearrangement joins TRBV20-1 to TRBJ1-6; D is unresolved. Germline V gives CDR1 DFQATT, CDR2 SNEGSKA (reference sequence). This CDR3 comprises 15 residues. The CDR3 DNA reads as TGCAGTGCAAAACTGAGGACGCCCTATAATTCACTCCTCCACTTT. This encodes CSAKLRTPYNSLLHF.

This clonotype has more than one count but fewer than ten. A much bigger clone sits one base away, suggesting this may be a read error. The CDR3 bases are TGTGCCAGCAGTCTCACAGGGGGCGCAGAGCAGTACTTC. Amino acids: CASSLTGGAEQYF. The gene calls are TRBV12-3 or TRBV12-4 and TRBJ2-7; 9 positions match TRBD1. After removal of 5 bases from V and 7 bases from J, the junction contained 6 bases not matched to a gene. The CDR3 length is 13 residues.

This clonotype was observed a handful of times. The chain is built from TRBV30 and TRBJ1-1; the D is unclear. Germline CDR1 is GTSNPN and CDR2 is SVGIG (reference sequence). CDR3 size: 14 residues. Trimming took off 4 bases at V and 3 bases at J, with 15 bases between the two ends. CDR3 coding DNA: TGTGCCTGGAATGATGGGAGAGGCTACACTGAAGCTTTCTTT. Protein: CAWNDGRGYTEAFF.

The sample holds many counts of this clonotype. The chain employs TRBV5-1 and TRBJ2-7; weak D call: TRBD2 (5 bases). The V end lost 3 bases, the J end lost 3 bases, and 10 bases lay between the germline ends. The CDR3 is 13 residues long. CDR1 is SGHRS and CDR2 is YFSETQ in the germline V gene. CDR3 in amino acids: CASSSGWHYEQYF. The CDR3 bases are TGCGCCAGCAGCTCGGGATGGCACTACGAGCAGTACTTC. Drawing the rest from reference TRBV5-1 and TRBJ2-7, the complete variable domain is KAGVTQTPRYLIKTRGQQVTLSCSPISGHRSVSWYQQTPGQGLQFLFEYFSETQRNKGNFPGRFSGRQFSNSRSEMNVSTLELGDSALYLCASSSGWHYEQYFGPGTRLTVT.

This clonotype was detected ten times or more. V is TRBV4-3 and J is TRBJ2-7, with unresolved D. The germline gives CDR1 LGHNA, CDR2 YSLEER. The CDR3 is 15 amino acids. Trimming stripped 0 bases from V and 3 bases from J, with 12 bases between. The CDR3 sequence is CASSQDRSLSYEQYF. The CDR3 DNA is TGCGCCAGCAGCCAAGATCGGTCGCTGAGCTACGAGCAGTACTTC.

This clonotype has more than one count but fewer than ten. CDR3 sequence (DNA): TGTGCCAGCAGGTTAGGAGATATCCAAGAGACCCAGTACTTC. Its translation is CASRLGDIQETQYF. The chain is built from TRBV6-2 or TRBV6-3 and TRBJ2-5; D unclear. Per the germline V gene, CDR1 is MNHEY and CDR2 is SVGEGT. The length of the CDR3 is 14 residues. Trimming pared 6 bases from V and 1 base from J, leaving 12 bases between.

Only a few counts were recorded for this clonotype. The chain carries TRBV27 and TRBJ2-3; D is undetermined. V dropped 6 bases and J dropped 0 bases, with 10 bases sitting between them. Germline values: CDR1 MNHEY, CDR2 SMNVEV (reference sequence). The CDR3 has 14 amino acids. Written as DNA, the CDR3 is TGTGCCAGCAGCACGAAATCTAGCACAGATACGCAGTATTTT. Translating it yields CASSTKSSTDTQYF.

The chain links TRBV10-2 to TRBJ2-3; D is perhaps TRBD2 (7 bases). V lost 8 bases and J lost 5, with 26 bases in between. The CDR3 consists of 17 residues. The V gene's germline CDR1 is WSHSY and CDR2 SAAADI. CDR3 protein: CASEGRGGPSYGDTQYF. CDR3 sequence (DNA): TGCGCCAGCGAAGGTAGGGGGGGGCCATCATACGGAGATACGCAGTATTTT.

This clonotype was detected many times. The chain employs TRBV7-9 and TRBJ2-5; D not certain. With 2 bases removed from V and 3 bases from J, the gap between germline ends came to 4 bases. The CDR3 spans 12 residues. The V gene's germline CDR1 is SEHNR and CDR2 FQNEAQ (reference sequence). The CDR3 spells CASSLLEETQYF. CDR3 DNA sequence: TGTGCCAGCAGCTTACTAGAAGAGACCCAGTACTTC.

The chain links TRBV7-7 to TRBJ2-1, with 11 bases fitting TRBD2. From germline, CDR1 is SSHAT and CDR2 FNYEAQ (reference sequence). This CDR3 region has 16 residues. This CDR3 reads CAGSLTSGSSYNEQFF. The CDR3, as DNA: TGTGCTGGCAGCTTAACTAGCGGGAGCTCCTACAATGAGCAGTTCTTC.

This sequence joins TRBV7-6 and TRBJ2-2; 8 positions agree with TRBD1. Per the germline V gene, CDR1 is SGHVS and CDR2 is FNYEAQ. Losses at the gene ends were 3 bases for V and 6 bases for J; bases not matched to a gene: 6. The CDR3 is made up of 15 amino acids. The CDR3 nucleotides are TGTGCCAGCAGCTTCCTACAGGGGGGCCCCGGGGAGCTGTTTTTT. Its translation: CASSFLQGGPGELFF.

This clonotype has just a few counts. The CDR3 DNA is TGTGCCAGTATGGAGGGGAATCAGCCCCAGCATTTT. This gives the protein CASMEGNQPQHF. V usage is TRBV19 and J usage is TRBJ1-5; tentative D call: TRBD1 (5 bases). Germline V gene data show CDR1 as LNHDA and CDR2 as SQIVND (reference sequence). CDR3 length: 12 amino acids. V was shortened by 7 bases and J by 4 bases, with 8 bases between the two germline ends.

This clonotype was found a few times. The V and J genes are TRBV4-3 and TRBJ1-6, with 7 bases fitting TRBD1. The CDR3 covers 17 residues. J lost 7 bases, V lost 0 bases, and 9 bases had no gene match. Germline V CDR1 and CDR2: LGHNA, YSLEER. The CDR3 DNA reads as TGCGCCAGCAGCCAAGATCCCGCCGGGACAGCGAATTCACCCCTCCACTTT. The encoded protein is CASSQDPAGTANSPLHF.

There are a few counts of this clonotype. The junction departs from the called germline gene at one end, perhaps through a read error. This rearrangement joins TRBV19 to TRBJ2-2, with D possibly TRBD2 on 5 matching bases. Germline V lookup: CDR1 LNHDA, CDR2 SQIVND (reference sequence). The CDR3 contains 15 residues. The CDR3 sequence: CASSILGFGTGELSF. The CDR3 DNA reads TGTGCCAGTAGTATACTAGGCTTCGGCACCGGGGAGCTGTCTTTT. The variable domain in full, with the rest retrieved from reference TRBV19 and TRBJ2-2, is DGGITQSPKYLFRKEGQNVTLSCEQNLNHDAMYWYRQDPGQGLRLIYYSQIVNDFQKGDIAEGYSVSREKKESFPLTVTSAQKNPTAFYLCASSILGFGTGELSFGEGSRLTVL.

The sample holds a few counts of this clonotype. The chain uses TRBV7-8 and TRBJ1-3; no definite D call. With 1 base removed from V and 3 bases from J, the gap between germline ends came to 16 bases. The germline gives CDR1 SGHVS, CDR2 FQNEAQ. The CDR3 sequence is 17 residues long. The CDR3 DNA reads TGTGCCAGCAGCTTAGTTGTTGTGGGTTCAAATGGAAACACCATATATTTT. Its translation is CASSLVVVGSNGNTIYF.

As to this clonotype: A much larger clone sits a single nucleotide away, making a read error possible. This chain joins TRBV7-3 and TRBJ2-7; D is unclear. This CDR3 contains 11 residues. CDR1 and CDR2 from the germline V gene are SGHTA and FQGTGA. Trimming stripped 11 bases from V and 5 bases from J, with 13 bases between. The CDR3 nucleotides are TGTGCCCCTCGAGGTTCCCACGAGCAGTACTTC. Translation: CAPRGSHEQYF.

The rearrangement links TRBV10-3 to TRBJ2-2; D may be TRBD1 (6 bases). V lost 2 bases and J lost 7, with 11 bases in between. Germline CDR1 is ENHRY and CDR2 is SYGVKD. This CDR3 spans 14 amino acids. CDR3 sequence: CAISETGSGGELFF. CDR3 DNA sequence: TGTGCCATCAGTGAGACAGGGTCCGGCGGGGAGCTGTTTTTT.

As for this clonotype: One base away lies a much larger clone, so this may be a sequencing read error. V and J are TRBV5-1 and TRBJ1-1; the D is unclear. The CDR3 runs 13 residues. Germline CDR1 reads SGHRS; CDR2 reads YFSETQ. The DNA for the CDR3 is TGCGCCGGCAGCTCGGCAGTGAACACTGAAGCTTTCTTT. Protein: CAGSSAVNTEAFF.